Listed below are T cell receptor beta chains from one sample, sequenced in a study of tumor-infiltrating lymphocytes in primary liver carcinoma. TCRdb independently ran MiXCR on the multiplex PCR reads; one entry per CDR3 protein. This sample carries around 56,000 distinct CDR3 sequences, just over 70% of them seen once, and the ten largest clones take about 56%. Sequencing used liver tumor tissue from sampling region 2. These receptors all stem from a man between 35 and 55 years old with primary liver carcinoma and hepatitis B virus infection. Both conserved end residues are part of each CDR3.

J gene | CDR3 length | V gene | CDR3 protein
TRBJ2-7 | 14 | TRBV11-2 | CTSSLDAGAGEQYF
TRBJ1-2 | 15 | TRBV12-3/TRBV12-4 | CASSLGQGAIYGYTF
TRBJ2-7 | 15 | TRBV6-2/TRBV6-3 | CATSYSRTAAYEQYF
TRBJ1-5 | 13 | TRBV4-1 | CASSQSIDQPQHF
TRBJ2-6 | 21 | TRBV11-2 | CASSMGGDRCISLSGTNVLTF
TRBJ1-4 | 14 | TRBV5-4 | CASSSKGAGEKLFF
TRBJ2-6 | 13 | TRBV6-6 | CARTPSGVNVLTF
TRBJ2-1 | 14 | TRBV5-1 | CASSRSPGFSEQFF
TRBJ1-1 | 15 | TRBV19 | CASIQMRQGSTEAFF
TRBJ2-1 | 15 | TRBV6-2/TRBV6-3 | CPSSLIPSSYNEQFF
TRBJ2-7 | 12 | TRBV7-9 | CASSPVGAEQYF
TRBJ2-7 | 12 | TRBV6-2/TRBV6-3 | CASTSSVYEQYF
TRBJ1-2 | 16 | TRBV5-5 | CASSSAGGVPGYGYTF
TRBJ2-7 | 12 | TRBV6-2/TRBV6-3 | CVSTFDSYEQYF
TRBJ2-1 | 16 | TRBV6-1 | CVSIPWGTSGNNEQSF
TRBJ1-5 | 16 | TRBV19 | CVSSLWGQDSNQPQHF
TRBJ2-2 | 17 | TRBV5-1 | CASNLEEWYDDTGELFF
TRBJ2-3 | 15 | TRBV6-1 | CASSVKWGGLDTQYF
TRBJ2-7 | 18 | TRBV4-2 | CAGSGKPGLSEGPHEQYF
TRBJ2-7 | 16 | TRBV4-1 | CTSSYSLAEPLYEQYF
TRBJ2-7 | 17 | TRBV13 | CASSLQLRGRTAYEQYF
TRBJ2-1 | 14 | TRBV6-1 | CASSRTWLNNGQFF
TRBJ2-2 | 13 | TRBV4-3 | CASSQDLEVELFF
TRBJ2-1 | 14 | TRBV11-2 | CASRLYRLVSMQFF